These T cell receptor beta chains were read from a single sample in a study of blood T cell repertoires in COVID-19. Profiling relied on immunoSEQ multiplex PCR, and the TCRdb table lists in-frame clones only, not all of them. This sample has some 270,000 clones, with around 82% found just once. Material for sequencing was PBMCs or T cells enriched from blood (not recorded which). The source is a man aged 50-60 years who had recovered from COVID-19. Each CDR3 is given with its conserved first and last residue. The D gene is left open where the match is weak. Rows give clone size only sometimes, using once, few, many, or a class for an expanded clone.

j_gene,v_gene,d_gene,abundance,CDR3aa,CDR3nt
TRBJ1-5,TRBV29-1,TRBD1,.,CSVQMDRNQPQHF,TGCAGCGTCCAGATGGACAGGAATCAGCCCCAGCATTTT
TRBJ1-2,TRBV6-5,.,.,CASRLQGNPGYTF,TGTGCCAGCAGACTCCAGGGGAATCCGGGCTACACCTTC
TRBJ2-7,TRBV7-9,TRBD2,once,CASSFKGGSIDEQYF,TGTGCCAGCAGCTTCAAGGGCGGGAGTATAGACGAGCAGTACTTC
TRBJ1-4,TRBV19,.,.,CASRNRGPRGQGNEKLFF,TGTGCCAGTAGAAACCGAGGGCCCCGTGGGCAGGGGAATGAAAAACTGTTTTTT
TRBJ1-5,TRBV10-3,.,once,CAISVSQANQPQHF,TGTGCCATCAGTGTTAGTCAGGCTAATCAGCCCCAGCATTTT
TRBJ2-2,TRBV7-6,.,.,CASSLARASGELFF,TGTGCCAGCAGCTTAGCCAGGGCTTCCGGGGAGCTGTTTTTT
TRBJ1-4,TRBV5-1,.,.,CASSLGQDNEKLFF,TGCGCCAGCAGCTTGGGTCAGGATAATGAAAAACTGTTTTTT
TRBJ1-5,TRBV24-1,TRBD1,.,CATSERGQDNQPQHF,TGTGCCACCAGTGAGCGGGGACAGGACAATCAGCCCCAGCATTTT
TRBJ2-2,TRBV9,TRBD2,.,CASSVFGTSGRYTGELFF,TGTGCCAGCAGCGTATTTGGGACTAGCGGAAGGTATACCGGGGAGCTGTTTTTT
TRBJ1-2,TRBV30,.,.,CALLMGRANYGYTF,TGTGCCTTACTTATGGGCAGGGCAAACTATGGCTACACCTTC
TRBJ2-1,TRBV12-3/TRBV12-4,.,.,CASSPISGNEQFF,TGTGCCAGCAGCCCGATTAGCGGCAATGAGCAGTTCTTC
TRBJ2-1,TRBV29-1,.,.,CSGVDSGEQFF,TGCAGCGGGGTGGACAGCGGTGAGCAGTTCTTC
TRBJ2-7,TRBV14,.,.,CASSQGGAGSSYEQYF,TGTGCCAGCAGCCAAGGCGGGGCAGGGTCCTCCTACGAGCAGTACTTC
TRBJ2-7,TRBV4-1,TRBD2,.,CASSQGLADAYEQYF,TGCGCCAGCAGCCAAGGGCTAGCGGACGCCTACGAGCAGTACTTC
TRBJ2-7,TRBV18,TRBD2,.,CASSRASGLHEQYF,TGTGCCAGCTCCCGGGCTAGCGGATTGCACGAGCAGTACTTC
TRBJ1-5,TRBV30,TRBD1,.,CAWSVYRGIPSNQPQHF,TGTGCCTGGAGTGTTTACAGGGGGATTCCGAGCAATCAGCCCCAGCATTTT
TRBJ1-4,TRBV11-2,.,.,CASSLAAGREEKLFF,TGTGCCAGCAGCTTAGCTGCAGGCCGTGAAGAAAAACTGTTTTTT
TRBJ1-3,TRBV7-8,.,few,CASSLGLLDTGYTIYF,TGTGCCAGCAGCTTAGGATTATTGGACACAGGATACACCATATATTTT
TRBJ1-2,TRBV5-1,TRBD1,.,CASSLGGTGANGYTF,TGCGCCAGCAGCTTGGGTGGGACAGGGGCTAATGGCTACACCTTC
TRBJ2-3,TRBV10-1,TRBD2,.,CASSPGLAGHTDTQYF,TGCGCCAGCAGTCCGGGACTAGCGGGCCACACAGATACGCAGTATTTT
TRBJ2-5,TRBV5-4,.,once,CASRTGLVGETQYF,TGTGCCAGCAGAACGGGACTCGTGGGGGAGACCCAGTACTTC
TRBJ2-2,TRBV19,.,.,CASRRNRDTGELFF,TGTGCCAGTAGAAGAAACAGGGACACCGGGGAGCTGTTTTTT
TRBJ1-1,TRBV6-5,.,.,CASSSIGGAEAFF,TGTGCCAGCAGTTCTATCGGGGGGGCTGAAGCTTTCTTT
TRBJ1-5,TRBV5-1,TRBD1,.,CASSWSGGDGQPQHF,TGCGCCAGCAGCTGGTCAGGGGGCGATGGTCAGCCCCAGCATTTT
TRBJ1-5,TRBV5-6,TRBD1,.,CASSSGQGHQPQHF,TGTGCCAGCAGCTCGGGACAGGGACATCAGCCCCAGCATTTT
TRBJ2-4,TRBV10-1,TRBD1,.,CASTPGQGMVDIQYF,TGCGCCAGCACACCGGGACAGGGGATGGTAGACATTCAGTACTTC
TRBJ1-2,TRBV2,.,.,CASSAGLNYGYTF,TGTGCCAGCAGTGCCGGACTTAACTATGGCTACACCTTC
TRBJ2-1,TRBV20-1,.,.,CSASQRGEQFF,TGCAGTGCTTCTCAAAGAGGTGAGCAGTTCTTC
TRBJ2-1,TRBV10-3,TRBD2,once,CAISDLLAGNEQFF,TGTGCCATCAGTGACTTACTAGCGGGCAATGAGCAGTTCTTC
TRBJ1-5,TRBV19,TRBD1,once,CASSPHGTGGFGNQPQHF,TGTGCCAGTAGCCCCCACGGGACAGGGGGCTTTGGCAATCAGCCCCAGCATTTT
TRBJ2-7,TRBV11-2,TRBD2,.,CASSLEPLAGDHEQYF,TGTGCCAGCAGCTTAGAACCCCTAGCGGGAGACCACGAGCAGTACTTC
TRBJ2-7,TRBV10-3,TRBD2,.,CAISEPGGLAGVHEQYF,TGTGCCATCAGTGAGCCCGGGGGGCTAGCGGGGGTTCACGAGCAGTACTTC
TRBJ1-1,TRBV10-3,TRBD1,.,CAIRGTGRNTEAFF,TGTGCCATCAGGGGGACAGGGAGGAACACTGAAGCTTTCTTT
TRBJ2-7,TRBV3-1/TRBV3-2,TRBD1,.,CASSNTGGLTYEQYF,TGTGCCAGCAGCAATACAGGGGGTCTCACCTACGAGCAGTACTTC
TRBJ1-1,TRBV5-1,.,.,CASSLGGGSTEAFF,TGCGCCAGCAGCTTGGGGGGCGGGAGCACTGAAGCTTTCTTT
TRBJ2-3,TRBV7-3,.,.,CASSYQGGDTQYF,TGTGCCAGCAGCTACCAGGGGGGAGATACGCAGTATTTT
TRBJ1-4,TRBV14,TRBD1,.,CASSRYGDRNEKLFF,TGTGCCAGCAGCCGCTATGGGGACAGGAATGAAAAACTGTTTTTT
TRBJ2-1,TRBV5-1,TRBD2,.,CASSLAGEGEQFF,TGCGCCAGCAGCTTAGCGGGAGAAGGTGAGCAGTTCTTC
TRBJ1-1,TRBV5-5,.,.,CASSLGWANTEAFF,TGTGCCAGCAGCTTGGGATGGGCGAACACTGAAGCTTTCTTT
TRBJ1-4,TRBV2,.,.,CASSRELDEKLFF,TGTGCCAGCAGCAGGGAATTGGACGAAAAACTGTTTTTT
TRBJ1-4,TRBV10-1,TRBD1,.,CASSPRTGRNEKLFF,TGCGCCAGCAGCCCTAGGACAGGCCGCAATGAAAAACTGTTTTTT
TRBJ2-3,TRBV4-2,.,.,CASSQDGFATQYF,TGTGCCAGCAGCCAAGACGGTTTCGCTACGCAGTATTTT
TRBJ2-3,TRBV15,TRBD1,.,CATSRPKSTGPDTDTQYF,TGTGCCACCAGCAGACCAAAATCGACAGGGCCTGACACAGATACGCAGTATTTT
TRBJ1-4,TRBV2,TRBD1,few,CASSSRTGEGEKLFF,TGTGCCAGCAGTTCGAGGACAGGGGAAGGCGAAAAACTGTTTTTT
TRBJ2-7,TRBV2,TRBD2,.,CASSRQASGGYEQYF,TGTGCCAGCAGTCGTCAGGCTAGCGGGGGTTACGAGCAGTACTTC
TRBJ2-7,TRBV27,TRBD1,.,CASSSAYDRDYEQYF,TGTGCCAGCAGTTCCGCCTATGACAGGGACTACGAGCAGTACTTC
TRBJ1-1,TRBV27,TRBD1,.,CASSLDRKNTEAFF,TGTGCCAGCAGTTTGGACAGGAAGAACACTGAAGCTTTCTTT